Below, 3 T cell receptor beta chains from the same sample are listed, as sequenced in a study of cytomegalovirus exposure and HLA in healthy donors (dated by TCRdb to 2015 to 2018). The receptor library was made with the immunoSEQ multiplex PCR assay. A mixture of 60 forward primers for TCR Vbeta segments and 13 reverse primers for TCR Jbeta segments was used in the multiplex PCR. TCRdb carries this immuneACCESS record with in-frame sequences only. Its versions omit some clonotypes, under half of them owing to an unresolved V gene in the studies checked, with the rest unexplained. The sample includes about 200,000 clones, with about four fifths observed a single time. Jointly, the top ten make up 2.9% of the sample. Sequenced input: PBMCs. These receptors all stem from a man aged 25-45 years in good health and CMV-seronegative.

This chain connects TRBV28 to TRBJ1-5; D not certain. CDR3 length: 12 amino acids. Trimming cost V 4 bases and J 4 bases, with 5 bases left between them. In germline, CDR1 is MDHEN, CDR2 SYDVKM. In nucleotides, the CDR3 is TGTGCCAGCAGTTCACAGAATCAGCCCCAGCATTTT. As protein: CASSSQNQPQHF.

As regards this clone: The DNA is left out, because the CDR3 cannot be placed on it with certainty; the CDR3 is given as TCRdb lists it. V and J are TRBV27 and TRBJ1-2; TRBD1 is the table's D call and was not checked against the DNA. CDR1 and CDR2 (germline): MNHEY, SMNVEV (reference sequence). The CDR3 is 16 residues long, counting both termini. CDR3 sequence: CASSFRARGLVYGYTF.

This sequence joins TRBV28 and TRBJ1-6; D may be TRBD1 (5 bases). Germline CDR1 is MDHEN and CDR2 is SYDVKM. V shed 4 bases and J shed 12 bases, with 22 bases lying between them. The CDR3 spans 16 residues. The CDR3 bases are TGTGCCAGCAGTTCCCCCAACAGTGATCCCGGGGGACCCCTCCACTTT. As protein: CASSSPNSDPGGPLHF. The full variable domain, with the rest looked up from reference TRBV28 and TRBJ1-6, is DVKVTQSSRYLVKRTGEKVFLECVQDMDHENMFWYRQDPGLGLRLIYFSYDVKMKEKGDIPEGYSVSREKKERFSLILESASTNQTSMYLCASSSPNSDPGGPLHFGNGTRLTVT.